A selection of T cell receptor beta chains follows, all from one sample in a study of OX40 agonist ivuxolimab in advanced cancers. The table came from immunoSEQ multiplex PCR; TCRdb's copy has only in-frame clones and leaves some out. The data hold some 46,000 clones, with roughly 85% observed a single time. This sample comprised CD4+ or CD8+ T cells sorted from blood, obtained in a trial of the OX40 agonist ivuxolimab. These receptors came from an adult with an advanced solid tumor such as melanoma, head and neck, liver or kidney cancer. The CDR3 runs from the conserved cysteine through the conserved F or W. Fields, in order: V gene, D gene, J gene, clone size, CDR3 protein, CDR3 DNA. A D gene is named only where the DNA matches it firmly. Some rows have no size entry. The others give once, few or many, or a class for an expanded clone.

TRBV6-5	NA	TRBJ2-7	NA	CASSYAGSSYEQYF	TGTGCCAGCAGTTACGCCGGGAGCTCCTACGAGCAGTACTTC
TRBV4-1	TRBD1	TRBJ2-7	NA	CASSQPRQGVREQYF	TGCGCCAGCAGCCAGCCGCGACAGGGGGTGAGAGAGCAGTACTTC
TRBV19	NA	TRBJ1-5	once	CASSIGVRQSQGGAQHF	TGTGCCAGTAGTATAGGAGTCCGGCAGTCCCAAGGGGGGGCCCAGCATTTT
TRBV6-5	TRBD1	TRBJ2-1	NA	CASRIDRVNEQFF	TGTGCCAGCAGAATTGACAGGGTCAATGAGCAGTTCTTC
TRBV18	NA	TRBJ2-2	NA	CASSPQGTGELFF	TGTGCCAGCTCACCACAAGGGACCGGGGAGCTGTTTTTT
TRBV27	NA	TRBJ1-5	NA	CASKTEGRRDQPQHF	TGTGCCAGCAAAACGGAGGGCCGGAGGGATCAGCCCCAGCATTTT
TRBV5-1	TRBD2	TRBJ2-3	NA	CASTKTSGSASTDTQYF	TGCGCCAGCACGAAGACTAGCGGGAGCGCTAGCACAGATACGCAGTATTTT
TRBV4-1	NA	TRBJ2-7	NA	CASSRGQPEEQYF	TGCGCCAGCAGCCGAGGACAGCCGGAAGAGCAGTACTTC
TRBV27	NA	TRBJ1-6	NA	CASSLRGLSSSGNSPLHF	TGTGCCAGCAGTTTAAGGGGATTGAGTTCGAGCGGTAATTCACCCCTCCACTTT
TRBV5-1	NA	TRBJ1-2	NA	CASSLDRYGYTF	TGCGCCAGCAGCCTGGACAGATACGGCTACACCTTC
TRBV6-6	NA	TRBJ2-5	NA	CATAEGLGAQYF	TGTGCCACCGCCGAGGGGCTGGGCGCCCAGTACTTC
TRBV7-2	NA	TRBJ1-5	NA	CASNPPGRLWPQHF	TGTGCCAGCAACCCTCCAGGCCGTTTATGGCCCCAGCATTTT
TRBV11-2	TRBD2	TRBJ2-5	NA	CASSLDNLAGGPLWETQYF	TGTGCCAGCAGCTTAGATAATTTAGCGGGCGGACCTCTCTGGGAGACCCAGTACTTC
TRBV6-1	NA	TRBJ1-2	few	CASSESGYFAGGYTF	TGTGCCAGCAGTGAATCCGGGTACTTCGCGGGTGGCTACACCTTC
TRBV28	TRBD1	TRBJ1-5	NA	CASSAGTGGEDSNQPQHF	TGTGCCAGCAGTGCCGGGACAGGGGGCGAGGATAGCAATCAGCCCCAGCATTTT
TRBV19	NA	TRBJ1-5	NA	CASSILNQPQHF	TGTGCCAGTAGTATTCTCAATCAGCCCCAGCATTTT
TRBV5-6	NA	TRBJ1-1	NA	CASSPRQRANTEAFF	TGTGCCAGCAGCCCGAGACAGAGGGCCAACACTGAAGCTTTCTTT
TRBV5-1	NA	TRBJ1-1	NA	CASSPTVVNTEAFF	TGCGCCAGCAGCCCGACGGTAGTTAACACTGAAGCTTTCTTT
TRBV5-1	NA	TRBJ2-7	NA	CASSWGGGNEQYF	TGCGCCAGCAGCTGGGGCGGAGGGAACGAGCAGTACTTC
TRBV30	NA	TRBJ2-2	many	CAWSGGNTGELFF	TGTGCCTGGAGTGGGGGGAACACCGGGGAGCTGTTTTTT
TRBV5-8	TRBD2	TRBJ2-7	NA	CASSPGVAGSYEQYF	TGTGCCAGCAGCCCCGGGGTAGCGGGATCCTACGAGCAGTACTTC
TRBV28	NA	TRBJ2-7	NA	CASNERTDEQYF	TGTGCCAGCAACGAGCGAACCGACGAGCAGTACTTC
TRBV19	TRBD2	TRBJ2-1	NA	CASSRGLAGGVNEQFF	TGTGCCAGTAGTAGGGGACTAGCGGGAGGAGTAAATGAGCAGTTCTTC
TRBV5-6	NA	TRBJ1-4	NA	CADQTDANEKLFF	TGTGCCGACCAGACAGACGCTAATGAAAAACTGTTTTTT
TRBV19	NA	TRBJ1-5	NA	CATPGEEGQPQHF	TGTGCCACCCCGGGGGAGGAGGGACAGCCCCAGCATTTT
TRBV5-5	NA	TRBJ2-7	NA	CASSFLGQGSYEQYF	TGTGCCAGCAGCTTTTTGGGTCAGGGGTCCTACGAGCAGTACTTC
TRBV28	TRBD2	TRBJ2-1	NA	CASSQLAGGHYREQFF	TGTGCCAGCAGCCAACTAGCGGGAGGCCATTATCGTGAGCAGTTCTTC
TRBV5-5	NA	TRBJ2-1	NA	CASSHGQNNEQFF	TGTGCCAGCAGCCACGGACAAAACAATGAGCAGTTCTTC
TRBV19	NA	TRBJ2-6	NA	CASSRLPGLLYVLTF	TGTGCCAGTAGTAGACTACCAGGGTTACTTTACGTCCTGACTTTC
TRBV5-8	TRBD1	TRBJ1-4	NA	CASSLGAGTENEKLFF	TGTGCCAGCAGCTTGGGGGCCGGGACAGAGAATGAAAAACTGTTTTTT
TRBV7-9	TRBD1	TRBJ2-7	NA	CASSPPGQGTYEQYF	TGTGCCAGCAGCCCGCCGGGACAGGGCACCTACGAGCAGTACTTC
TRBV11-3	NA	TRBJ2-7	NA	CASSSSRDGTYEQYF	TGTGCCAGCAGCTCAAGTCGGGACGGTACCTACGAGCAGTACTTC
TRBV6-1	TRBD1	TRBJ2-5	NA	CASTLGQAQETQYF	TGTGCCAGCACCCTGGGACAGGCCCAAGAGACCCAGTACTTC
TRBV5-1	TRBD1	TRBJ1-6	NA	CASSLGDRANSPLHF	TGCGCCAGCAGCCTAGGGGACAGGGCCAATTCACCCCTCCACTTT
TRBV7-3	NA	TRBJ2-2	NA	CASSQVSGELFF	TGTGCCAGCAGCCAGGTGTCCGGGGAGCTGTTTTTT
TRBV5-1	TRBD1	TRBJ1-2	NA	CASSLGDRAFGGYTF	TGCGCCAGCAGCTTGGGGGACAGAGCCTTTGGTGGCTACACCTTC
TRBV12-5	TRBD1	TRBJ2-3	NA	CASGLARQGSDTQYF	TGTGCTAGTGGTTTGGCTCGACAGGGATCAGATACGCAGTATTTT
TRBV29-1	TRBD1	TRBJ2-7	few	CSVILTGRLAEQYF	TGCAGCGTTATTTTGACAGGGCGATTGGCCGAGCAGTACTTC
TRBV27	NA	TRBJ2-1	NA	CASTGASAGREQFF	TGTGCCAGCACTGGTGCCTCGGCAGGACGTGAGCAGTTCTTC
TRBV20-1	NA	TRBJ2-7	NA	CSPLWKNEQYF	TGCAGTCCCCTTTGGAAGAACGAGCAGTACTTC
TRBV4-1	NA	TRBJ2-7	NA	CASSHYQDRNYEQYF	TGCGCCAGCAGCCACTACCAGGACAGAAACTACGAGCAGTACTTC
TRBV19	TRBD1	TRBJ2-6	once	CASSIVRGPYSGANVLTF	TGTGCCAGTAGTATAGTTAGGGGGCCATACTCTGGGGCCAACGTCCTGACTTTC
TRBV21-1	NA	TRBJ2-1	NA	CASSKGPSSASEQFF	TGTGCCAGCAGCAAAGGGCCCTCTAGCGCGAGTGAGCAGTTCTTC
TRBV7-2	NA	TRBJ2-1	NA	CASSLADIWGEQFF	TGTGCCAGCAGCTTAGCTGATATATGGGGGGAGCAGTTCTTC
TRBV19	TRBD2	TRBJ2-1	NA	CASRTSGISSYYNEQFF	TGTGCCAGTAGGACTAGCGGGATATCTTCCTACTACAATGAGCAGTTCTTC
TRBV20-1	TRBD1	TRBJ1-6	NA	CSASRGQGKYF	TGCAGTGCTAGCCGAGGACAGGGAAAGTACTTT
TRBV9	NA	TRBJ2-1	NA	CASSVAALNNEQFF	TGTGCCAGCAGCGTAGCGGCCTTAAACAATGAGCAGTTCTTC
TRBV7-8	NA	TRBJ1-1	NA	CASSLELAGDNEAFF	TGTGCCAGCAGCTTAGAATTGGCAGGGGACAATGAAGCTTTCTTT
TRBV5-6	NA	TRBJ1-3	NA	CASSPGQNSGNTIYF	TGTGCCAGCAGCCCCGGACAGAACTCTGGAAACACCATATATTTT
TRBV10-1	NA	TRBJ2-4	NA	CASSESGAVKNIQYF	TGCGCCAGCAGTGAGTCAGGGGCGGTCAAAAACATTCAGTACTTC
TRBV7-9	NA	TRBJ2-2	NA	CATPPGTYTGELFF	TGTGCCACCCCCCCAGGGACCTACACCGGGGAGCTGTTTTTT
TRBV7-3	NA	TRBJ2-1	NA	CASSSVVGGGYNEQFF	TGTGCCAGCAGCTCAGTGGTAGGAGGGGGCTACAATGAGCAGTTCTTC
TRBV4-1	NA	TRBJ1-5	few	CASSSVLSEPQHF	TGCGCCAGCAGTTCCGTTCTGAGCGAGCCCCAGCATTTT
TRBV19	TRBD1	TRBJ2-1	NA	CASSDLTGGAYNEQFF	TGTGCCAGTAGTGATTTGACAGGGGGAGCCTACAATGAGCAGTTCTTC